These 28 T cell receptor beta chains originate from one sample sequenced in a study of neurological immune-mediated disorders. MiXCR was run by TCRdb on the 5' RACE reads, yielding one entry per CDR3 protein. The sample has 36,000 or so distinct CDR3 sequences; 10% are singletons. Sequencing input: PBMCs. Receptors originate from a woman aged 30 to 39 with HTLV-1-associated myelopathy (HAM/TSP).

Ten or more counts support this clonotype. V is TRBV2 and J is TRBJ2-5; D gene ambiguous. Germline V gene lookup returns CDR1 SNHLY and CDR2 FYNNEI. V lost 4 bases, J lost 2 bases, and 14 bases lay in between. This CDR3 has 15 residues. The CDR3 spells CASSGVVGNQETQYF. CDR3 sequence (DNA): TGTGCCAGCAGTGGGGTTGTTGGGAATCAAGAGACCCAGTACTTC.

This clonotype was observed at least ten times. This chain links TRBV5-1 with TRBJ1-6; D unresolved. The CDR3 spans 16 residues. V gave up 4 bases and J gave up 5 bases, with 16 bases separating them. Germline V gives CDR1 SGHRS, CDR2 YFSETQ. The CDR3 DNA reads as TGCGCCAGCAGCCCACGGACTCAAACTCATAATTCACCCCTCCACTTT. This codes for CASSPRTQTHNSPLHF.

In its sample, this clonotype ranks as large (0.1 to 1%). The chain links TRBV20-1 to TRBJ1-2; no definite D call. The germline gives CDR1 DFQATT, CDR2 SNEGSKA (reference sequence). This CDR3 comprises 15 residues. Trimming shortened V by 2 bases and J by 12 bases, and 25 bases separated the two germline ends. CDR3 sequence (DNA): TGCAGTGCTAGAACATTTATCGGTACCCGCGTAGAGAACACCTTC. Protein sequence: CSARTFIGTRVENTF.

The table lists this clonotype with many counts. The gene calls are TRBV7-2 and TRBJ2-1, with D possibly TRBD2 on 5 matching bases. CDR3 length: 13 residues. From germline, CDR1 is SGHTA and CDR2 FQGNSA. V lost 0 bases and J lost 11, with 11 bases in between. DNA for the CDR3: TGTGCCAGCAGCTTAGCGGACTCTGTCCAGCAGTTCTTC. Protein: CASSLADSVQQFF.

This clonotype has ten or more counts. The rearrangement links TRBV18 to TRBJ2-4, with D uncertain. This CDR3 has 13 amino acids. Germline V lookup: CDR1 KGHSH, CDR2 LQKENI. V lost 0 bases and J 6 bases, leaving 6 bases between the germline ends. CDR3 coding DNA: TGTGCCAGCTCACCACCGGATGGAAACATTCAGTACTTC. Its translation is CASSPPDGNIQYF.

This clonotype was seen at least ten times. The gene calls are TRBV7-9 and TRBJ2-1; possible D gene TRBD2, 7 bases. In germline, CDR1 is SEHNR, CDR2 FQNEAQ (reference sequence). This CDR3 contains 15 residues. V gave up 3 bases and J gave up 4 bases, with 13 bases separating them. CDR3 coding DNA: TGTGCCAGCAGCTTGGGGGGGCCATCGTACAATGAGCAGTTCTTC. It codes for CASSLGGPSYNEQFF.

The chain carries TRBV29-1 and TRBJ2-2; D is ambiguous. CDR3 length: 12 amino acids. Germline assignment: CDR1 SQVTM and CDR2 ANQGSEA. The germline V and J ends were trimmed by 7 bases and 13 bases, with 19 bases remaining between them. The CDR3 loop reads CSALDSISGLFF. The CDR3 DNA is TGCAGCGCCCTCGATTCCATATCGGGGCTGTTTTTT.

At least ten counts were recorded for this clonotype. J is TRBJ1-1 and V is TRBV20-1; D gene ambiguous. The CDR3 totals 15 residues. The germline V and J ends were trimmed by 1 base and 1 base, with 13 bases remaining between them. CDR1 is DFQATT and CDR2 is SNEGSKA in the germline V gene (reference sequence). The CDR3 bases are TGCAGTGCTAGAGTCCGTTTATCTGGGAACACTGAAGCTTTCTTT. The encoded protein is CSARVRLSGNTEAFF.

This clonotype was seen many times. V gene TRBV7-9 combines with J gene TRBJ1-1, with D unresolved. Germline loops: CDR1 SEHNR, CDR2 FQNEAQ (reference sequence). The CDR3 is 12 amino acids. V shed 5 bases and J shed 6 bases, with 10 bases lying between them. The DNA for the CDR3 is TGTGCCAGCAGCCCCAGTGTGTCTGAAGCTTTCTTT. The encoded protein is CASSPSVSEAFF.

The chain has TRBV5-1 and TRBJ2-7, with a possible D match to TRBD1 (7 bases). V was trimmed by 5 bases and J by 5 bases, leaving 17 bases between them. The germline CDR1 and CDR2 sequences are SGHRS and YFSETQ. This CDR3 spans 14 amino acids. The CDR3 nucleotides are TGCGCCAGCAGAAAGGGGGGACAGAACGACGAGCAGTACTTC. This codes for CASRKGGQNDEQYF.

This clonotype ranks as medium-sized. The chain links TRBV5-1 to TRBJ2-3; maybe TRBD1 (5 bases). Trimming stripped 3 bases from V and 5 bases from J, with 7 bases between. There are 12 residues in the CDR3. CDR1 SGHRS and CDR2 YFSETQ come from the germline V gene. CDR3: CASSYGQDTQYF. The CDR3 DNA reads TGCGCCAGCAGCTACGGACAAGATACGCAGTATTTT.

Ten or more counts support this clonotype. The chain combines TRBV3-1 with TRBJ1-2, with 8 bases that match TRBD1. CDR1 is LGHDT, CDR2 YNNKEL, per germline (reference sequence). The length of the CDR3 is 14 residues. V gave up 1 base and J gave up 4 bases; unmatched junction bases: 2. This chain's CDR3 is CASSQADRGYGYTF. The CDR3 nucleotides are TGTGCCAGCAGCCAAGCCGACAGGGGCTATGGCTACACCTTC.

This clonotype was counted a few times. CDR3 bases: TGTGCCAGCAGTCGGGATGAGTTAAGCAATCAGCCCCAGCATTTT. Translation: CASSRDELSNQPQHF. The chain is built from TRBV2 and TRBJ1-5; no firm D call. Germline V gene sequence: CDR1 SNHLY, CDR2 FYNNEI. CDR3 length equals 15 residues. Trimming took 5 bases from V and 1 from J, leaving 12 bases between them.

CDR3 DNA: TGTGCCAGCAGTTACGAGCCGTCGTGGGGAGATACGCAGTATTTT. Translation: CASSYEPSWGDTQYF. The chain employs TRBV6-5 and TRBJ2-3; D ambiguous. The germline V and J ends were trimmed by 2 bases and 5 bases, with 14 bases remaining between them. The CDR3 consists of 15 residues. Germline V gene lookup returns CDR1 MNHEY and CDR2 SVGAGI.

This chain links TRBV20-1 with TRBJ2-3; 9 positions match TRBD2. Looked up from germline, CDR1 is DFQATT and CDR2 is SNEGSKA (reference sequence). V gave up 7 bases and J gave up 4 bases; unmatched junction bases: 9. This CDR3 has 14 residues. The CDR3 is CSGTAGGPPDTQYF. The CDR3 DNA sequence: TGCAGTGGAACGGCGGGAGGGCCCCCAGATACGCAGTATTTT.

This clonotype was seen ten or more times. The CDR3 DNA follows: TGCAGTGCTAGAAGGGGCAAGTGGAGCTCCTATAATTCACCCCTCCACTTT. This translates into CSARRGKWSSYNSPLHF. The chain joins TRBV20-1 to TRBJ1-6; D is perhaps TRBD1 (5 bases). The germline V gene has CDR1 DFQATT and CDR2 SNEGSKA (reference sequence). Trimming shortened V by 2 bases and J by 0 bases, and 14 bases separated the two germline ends. The CDR3 has 17 amino acids.

The sample holds many counts of this clonotype. The chain is built from TRBV2 and TRBJ2-2; 7 bases are a match to TRBD1. The CDR3 has 17 residues. Germline trimming cut 0 bases from V and 6 bases from J; bases unmatched to any gene: 10. CDR1 and CDR2 (germline): SNHLY, FYNNEI. CDR3 amino acids: CASSEALQGQRAGELFF. The CDR3 DNA reads TGTGCCAGCAGTGAAGCGCTTCAGGGACAGAGGGCCGGGGAGCTGTTTTTT.

The chain links TRBV20-1 to TRBJ1-2; 9 bases line up with TRBD1. Germline CDR1 and CDR2: DFQATT and SNEGSKA (reference sequence). Unmatched junction bases numbered 13, after V lost 3 bases and J lost 8 bases. This CDR3 region has 15 residues. In nucleotides, the CDR3 is TGCAGTGCTAGGGGGGGGACAGGGCCGGGAGGAGGCTACACCTTC. Amino acid sequence: CSARGGTGPGGGYTF.

Ten or more counts support this clonotype. The chain uses TRBV20-1 and TRBJ1-2; D uncertain. Germline V lookup: CDR1 DFQATT, CDR2 SNEGSKA (reference sequence). The germline V and J ends were trimmed by 3 bases and 8 bases, with 16 bases remaining between them. This CDR3 has 13 residues. This CDR3 is CSASSASMGGYTF. CDR3 nucleotides: TGCAGTGCTAGTAGCGCGAGTATGGGGGGCTACACCTTC.

This clonotype was seen repeatedly, ten times or more. The rearrangement joins TRBV20-1 to TRBJ2-3; 7 positions match TRBD2. The V segment lost 5 bases and the J segment 0 bases; nucleotides outside the gene matches: 11. The CDR3 covers 16 residues. Per the germline V gene, CDR1 is DFQATT and CDR2 is SNEGSKA (reference sequence). The DNA for the CDR3 is TGCAGTGCTTATCGCCAAGCGGGGATTAGCACAGATACGCAGTATTTT. Translating gives CSAYRQAGISTDTQYF.

There are many counts of this clonotype. The chain combines TRBV29-1 with TRBJ2-7; 9 bases match TRBD1. Germline V gene lookup returns CDR1 SQVTM and CDR2 ANQGSEA. With 6 bases clipped from V and 6 bases from J, the junction kept 6 bases outside the gene matches. The CDR3 length is 12 residues. In DNA form, the CDR3 reads TGCAGCGTGCGAAGACAGGGGGGCGAGCAGTACTTC. Amino acid sequence: CSVRRQGGEQYF.

There are many counts of this clonotype. The chain has TRBV20-1 and TRBJ1-1; D unresolved. Between the trimmed V and J ends, which lost 0 bases and 1 base, there was a span of 9 bases. Germline-derived CDR1 and CDR2 are DFQATT and SNEGSKA (reference sequence). The CDR3 totals 14 residues. The CDR3 bases are TGCAGTGCTAGAGATCAGAGATGGAACACTGAAGCTTTCTTT. As protein: CSARDQRWNTEAFF.

The chain employs TRBV6-5 and TRBJ2-7; 7 bases fit TRBD1. Losses at the gene ends were 6 bases for V and 9 bases for J; bases not matched to a gene: 11. The CDR3 spans 13 residues. Germline CDR1 and CDR2: MNHEY and SVGAGI. CDR3 bases: TGTGCCAGCAGGGACAGGACCAGACCCACGCAGTACTTC. Translation: CASRDRTRPTQYF.

This clonotype was seen ten or more times. The chain links TRBV5-1 to TRBJ2-3; 12 positions match TRBD1. V shed 4 bases, J shed 4 bases, and the junction held 4 bases outside the gene matches. Germline CDR1 and CDR2: SGHRS and YFSETQ. This CDR3 spans 15 amino acids. In DNA form, the CDR3 reads TGCGCCAGCAGCGCCGGGACAGGGGGCGCAGATACGCAGTATTTT. As protein: CASSAGTGGADTQYF. Full variable domain (remainder filled in from reference TRBV5-1 and TRBJ2-3): KAGVTQTPRYLIKTRGQQVTLSCSPISGHRSVSWYQQTPGQGLQFLFEYFSETQRNKGNFPGRFSGRQFSNSRSEMNVSTLELGDSALYLCASSAGTGGADTQYFGPGTRLTVL.

The sample holds many counts of this clonotype. This CDR3 is CAWSVRDDSPLHF. The CDR3 DNA follows: TGTGCCTGGAGTGTACGAGATGATTCACCCCTCCACTTT. V gene TRBV30 combines with J gene TRBJ1-6; no definite D call. CDR1 is GTSNPN, CDR2 SVGIG, per germline (reference sequence). With 0 bases removed from V and 8 bases from J, the gap between germline ends came to 8 bases. CDR3 length equals 13 residues.

There are many counts of this clonotype. V usage is TRBV6-4 and J usage is TRBJ2-1; 10 nucleotides agree with TRBD2. The length of the CDR3 is 15 residues. The J segment lost 1 base and the V segment lost 4 bases, leaving 1 base of the junction unmatched. From germline, CDR1 is MRHNA and CDR2 SNTAGT. The CDR3 DNA is TGTGCCAGCAGTGCACTAGCGGGGTCCTACAATGAGCAGTTCTTC. Amino acid sequence: CASSALAGSYNEQFF.

This clonotype is medium-sized by share. The chain has TRBV20-1 and TRBJ2-7, with TRBD1 matching over 8 bases. CDR3 length: 15 residues. V trimming: 2 bases; J trimming: 2 bases; junction bases outside the gene matches: 8. CDR1 DFQATT and CDR2 SNEGSKA come from the germline V gene (reference sequence). The CDR3 sequence is CSARLPGGRAYEQYF. For the CDR3, the DNA is TGCAGTGCTAGACTTCCAGGGGGCCGTGCCTACGAGCAGTACTTC.

This clonotype was observed at least ten times. The chain couples TRBV7-3 to TRBJ2-1; no clear D. The germline CDR1 and CDR2 sequences are SGHTA and FQGTGA. V gave up 1 base and J gave up 5 bases, with 9 bases separating them. The CDR3 loop spans 14 amino acids. As DNA, the CDR3 is TGTGCCAGCAGCTTAAGTGGAACTAACAATGAGCAGTTCTTC. It encodes CASSLSGTNNEQFF.